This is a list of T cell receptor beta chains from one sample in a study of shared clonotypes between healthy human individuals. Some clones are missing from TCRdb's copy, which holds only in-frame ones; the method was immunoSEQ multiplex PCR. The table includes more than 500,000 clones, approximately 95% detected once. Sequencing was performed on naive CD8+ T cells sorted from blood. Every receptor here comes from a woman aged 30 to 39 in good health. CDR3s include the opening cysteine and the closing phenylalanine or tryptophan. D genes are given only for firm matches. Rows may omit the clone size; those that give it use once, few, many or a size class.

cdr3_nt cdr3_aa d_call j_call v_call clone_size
TGTGCCAGCTTGTACGGGGGCGGGCGCTGGGCGAACACCTACGAGCAGTACTTC CASLYGGGRWANTYEQYF . TRBJ2-7 TRBV2 .
TGTGCCAGCGGAGAGGAGCGGGCTAATGAAAAACTGTTTTTT CASGEERANEKLFF . TRBJ1-4 TRBV6-5 once
TGCGCCAGCAGCTCCACAGGGGGATACTACATGAACACTGAAGCTTTCTTT CASSSTGGYYMNTEAFF TRBD1 TRBJ1-1 TRBV5-1 .
TGTGCCATCAGTGAGACCGGGACAGGGGTCTATTACACCTTC CAISETGTGVYYTF TRBD1 TRBJ1-2 TRBV10-3 .
TGTGCCAGTAAGGTCAGCCGCAGCTATGGCTACACCTTC CASKVSRSYGYTF . TRBJ1-2 TRBV19 .
TGTGCCAGCAGCCCGGAGGCAGGGGGAAATCAGCCCCAGCATTTT CASSPEAGGNQPQHF TRBD1 TRBJ1-5 TRBV9 .
TGTGCCAGCAGTGAATTTCCAGGGAGGACTTACGAGCAGTACTTC CASSEFPGRTYEQYF . TRBJ2-7 TRBV6-1 .
TGTGCCAGCAGTTTCCAAGGACAGCTATACTACGAGCAGTACTTC CASSFQGQLYYEQYF . TRBJ2-7 TRBV27 .
TGCAGCGTCCCCGGGACATTTAAGAACACCGGGGAGCTGTTTTTT CSVPGTFKNTGELFF . TRBJ2-2 TRBV29-1 .
TGTGCCAGCCACCAAGGGCCGAGGAACACTGAAGCTTTCTTT CASHQGPRNTEAFF . TRBJ1-1 TRBV2 .
TGTGCCAGCAGCTTAGTCCGGGACACTGAAGCTTTCTTT CASSLVRDTEAFF . TRBJ1-1 TRBV7-9 .
TGTGCCAGCAGCGTAGAGTGGGGCAGGGAAGTAGATACGCAGTATTTT CASSVEWGREVDTQYF . TRBJ2-3 TRBV9 .
TGCAGCGTTGTGGGGACCGTTAGCTCTGGAAACACCATATATTTT CSVVGTVSSGNTIYF . TRBJ1-3 TRBV29-1 .
TGTGCCAGCGGGGGACAGAAAGCTTTCTTT CASGGQKAFF TRBD1 TRBJ1-1 TRBV2 .
TGTGCCACCAGCAGTCCCCTAGCGGGCCCCTACGAGCAGTACTTC CATSSPLAGPYEQYF TRBD2 TRBJ2-7 TRBV15 .
TGTGCCAGCAGTTTTCAGGCAGGGGGCGTCTACGAGCAGTACTTC CASSFQAGGVYEQYF TRBD1 TRBJ2-7 TRBV27 .
TGTGCCAGCAGCGCGGAAATTACAGGGGCTTCTGGCACAGATACGCAGTATTTT CASSAEITGASGTDTQYF TRBD1 TRBJ2-3 TRBV9 .
TGTGCCAGCAGCCCGACCCTGAGCTCCTACGAGCAGTACTTC CASSPTLSSYEQYF . TRBJ2-7 TRBV5-6 .
TGTGCCAGCAGTTACGGATACAATCAGCCCCAGCATTTT CASSYGYNQPQHF . TRBJ1-5 TRBV6-5 .
TGCAGCGTCCTGACAGAGAACACTGAAGCTTTCTTT CSVLTENTEAFF . TRBJ1-1 TRBV29-1 .
TGCGCCAGCAGCCAGGCTGACGGGGAAGATTCACCCCTCCACTTT CASSQADGEDSPLHF . TRBJ1-6 TRBV4-1 .
TGTGCCAGCAGTTTAACAGGGGGCGCAGATGGCTACACCTTC CASSLTGGADGYTF TRBD1 TRBJ1-2 TRBV27 .
TGTGCCAGCAGTTACTCGGGTAGCAATCAGCCCCAGCATTTT CASSYSGSNQPQHF . TRBJ1-5 TRBV6-6 .
TGCGCCAGCAGCCAAGATGAGGGAGGGGATGAAAAACTGTTTTTT CASSQDEGGDEKLFF . TRBJ1-4 TRBV4-1 once
TGTGCCAGCAGCTCGACAGCTAGTTACAATGAGCAGTTCTTC CASSSTASYNEQFF . TRBJ2-1 TRBV7-2 .
TGTGCCAGTAGTATGGCGGGAGCCGCCTACGAGCAGTACTTC CASSMAGAAYEQYF TRBD2 TRBJ2-7 TRBV19 once
TGTGCCAGCAGTTTGGCTGGATCGGGCTACGAGCAGTACTTC CASSLAGSGYEQYF . TRBJ2-7 TRBV28 .
TGTGCCAGCAGTCTCTATCCCTCCTACGAGCAGTACTTC CASSLYPSYEQYF . TRBJ2-7 TRBV28 .
TGTGCCAGCAGTTTATTTGGGGGGGGTTCCTACGAGCAGTACTTC CASSLFGGGSYEQYF TRBD2 TRBJ2-7 TRBV28 .
TGTGCCAGCAGCAAAAGGGCGGGAGGGCCCTACGAGCAGTACTTC CASSKRAGGPYEQYF . TRBJ2-7 TRBV21-1 .
TGTGCCAGCAGCCATGTAAACAGGGGCGCCAACGTCCTGACTTTC CASSHVNRGANVLTF TRBD1 TRBJ2-6 TRBV9 once
TGTGCCAGCAGTATAAGCGACTCCTACAATGAGCAGTTCTTC CASSISDSYNEQFF . TRBJ2-1 TRBV2 once
TGTGCCAGCAGCTTATCCAGCGGGGCCCTCTACGAGCAGTACTTC CASSLSSGALYEQYF TRBD2 TRBJ2-7 TRBV7-8 .
TGTGCCAGCAGCTTACAGGGGAAACTAGCGGGACCCTCCTACGAGCAGTACTTC CASSLQGKLAGPSYEQYF TRBD2 TRBJ2-7 TRBV7-9 .
TGTGCCAGCAGCGAGGTTCGGGGCCCCCCTTCCTACGAGCAGTACTTC CASSEVRGPPSYEQYF . TRBJ2-7 TRBV11-2 .
TGTGCCACCAGCATGATTTTTAGCAATCAGCCCCAGCATTTT CATSMIFSNQPQHF . TRBJ1-5 TRBV15 .
TGTGCCAGCTCACCAGTAGCGGCCCACGAGCAGTACTTC CASSPVAAHEQYF . TRBJ2-7 TRBV18 .
TGTGCCAGCAGCGTTGAAGGGGGCGGGATCACAGATACGCAGTATTTT CASSVEGGGITDTQYF . TRBJ2-3 TRBV9 .
TGCGCCAGCAGCACGGGGAGGGGACTCGACTACGAGCAGTACTTC CASSTGRGLDYEQYF TRBD2 TRBJ2-7 TRBV5-1 .
TGTGCCAGCTCCTCGAGGACTGACCGATACGAGCAGTACTTC CASSSRTDRYEQYF . TRBJ2-7 TRBV27 once
TGTGCCAGCAGCAAAGGGGGGAACACTGAAGCTTTCTTT CASSKGGNTEAFF . TRBJ1-1 TRBV9 once
TGCGCCAGTACCCCCAGCGGGAGCTACAATGAGCAGTTCTTC CASTPSGSYNEQFF TRBD2 TRBJ2-1 TRBV5-1 .
TGCGCCAGCAGCCAAGATGACACCGGCTACGAGCAGTACTTC CASSQDDTGYEQYF . TRBJ2-7 TRBV4-1 .
TGTGCCAGCAGACAGGGGCTAACCTACGAGCAGTACTTC CASRQGLTYEQYF TRBD1 TRBJ2-7 TRBV2 .
TGCGCCAGCAGCTACGGGACTAATGAGCAGTTCTTC CASSYGTNEQFF . TRBJ2-1 TRBV5-1 once
TGCGCCAGCAGCTCGAACTCCTACGAGCAGTACTTC CASSSNSYEQYF . TRBJ2-7 TRBV5-1 .
TGTGCCAGTAGTATAATTTCAGGGACCTTAGTTTCCTACAATGAGCAGTTCTTC CASSIISGTLVSYNEQFF . TRBJ2-1 TRBV19 .
TGTGCCAGCAGCAGGGACACTGAAGCTTTCTTT CASSRDTEAFF . TRBJ1-1 TRBV5-4 .
TGTGCCAGCAGCATATTGGGGGCCGGGGAGCTGTTTTTT CASSILGAGELFF . TRBJ2-2 TRBV27 once
TGTGCCATCAGTGAGGATTCAGATACGCAGTATTTT CAISEDSDTQYF . TRBJ2-3 TRBV10-3 .
TGTGCCTCTAGCGAGGTCAACAATGAGCAGTTCTTC CASSEVNNEQFF . TRBJ2-1 TRBV30 .
TGCGCCAGCAGCCAGGGCAGTCGACTAGCGGGAGAGGGGACAGATACGCAGTATTTT CASSQGSRLAGEGTDTQYF TRBD2 TRBJ2-3 TRBV4-1 .
TGTGCCAGCACCCCCGTGTGGGGAAACTACGAGCAGTACTTC CASTPVWGNYEQYF . TRBJ2-7 TRBV27 once
TGTGCCAGCAGGGGGTTTAGGGTGGAGCAGTACTTC CASRGFRVEQYF . TRBJ2-7 TRBV2 .
TGTGCCAGCAGCCGCAGTAAGACCCAGTACTTC CASSRSKTQYF . TRBJ2-5 TRBV7-9 .
TGTGCCAGCAGCGTACACGGGGGCCTAGACACAGATACGCAGTATTTT CASSVHGGLDTDTQYF . TRBJ2-3 TRBV9 .
TGTGCCAGCAGCCCTTACGGGACTAGCGGCGTCAATGAGCAGTTCTTC CASSPYGTSGVNEQFF TRBD2 TRBJ2-1 TRBV13 .
TGCGCCAGCAGCGAGGGGTATAGCAATCAGCCCCAGCATTTT CASSEGYSNQPQHF . TRBJ1-5 TRBV5-1 .
TGTGCCAGCTGTCTCGTAGAAAAACTGTTTTTT CASCLVEKLFF . TRBJ1-4 TRBV2 .
TGTGCCAGCAGTCACGGGACATATGGCTACACCTTC CASSHGTYGYTF . TRBJ1-2 TRBV28 .